The 24 T cell receptor beta chains listed next were all sequenced from one sample in a study of PD-L1 blockade in urothelial cancer. TCRdb's table, derived via immunoSEQ multiplex PCR, lists solely in-frame clones and lacks some. The table lists 50,000 or so clones, around 79% of them singletons. The starting material was PBMCs, obtained around atezolizumab (anti-PD-L1) treatment. Receptors originate from a man between 65 and 79 years old with urothelial cancer.

J is TRBJ2-3 and V is TRBV28; tentative D call: TRBD2 (5 bases). This CDR3 comprises 16 residues. Germline assignment: CDR1 MDHEN and CDR2 SYDVKM. V gave up 8 bases and J gave up 6 bases, with 24 bases separating them. The CDR3: CASPPGNRRPGDTQYF. The CDR3 nucleotides read TGTGCCAGCCCTCCTGGGAACAGACGCCCGGGGGATACGCAGTATTTT. Based on the CDR3 plus reference TRBV28 and TRBJ2-3, the full variable domain is DVKVTQSSRYLVKRTGEKVFLECVQDMDHENMFWYRQDPGLGLRLIYFSYDVKMKEKGDIPEGYSVSREKKERFSLILESASTNQTSMYLCASPPGNRRPGDTQYFGPGTRLTVL.

The chain has TRBV7-9 and TRBJ1-4; a weak D match, TRBD1 (5 bases). This CDR3 is built from 14 residues. From germline, CDR1 is SEHNR and CDR2 FQNEAQ (reference sequence). The V gene lost 2 bases and the J gene lost 3 bases, with 7 bases spanning the gap. CDR3 sequence: CASSLRGSNEKLFF. DNA for the CDR3: TGTGCCAGCAGCTTAAGGGGCTCTAATGAAAAACTGTTTTTT.

The chain combines TRBV10-2 with TRBJ2-5; 8 positions match TRBD2. Losses at the gene ends were 2 bases for V and 2 bases for J; bases not matched to a gene: 1. This CDR3 is built from 14 residues. The germline gives CDR1 WSHSY, CDR2 SAAADI. This CDR3 reads CASSESGRQETQYF. CDR3 coding DNA: TGCGCCAGCAGTGAGAGCGGGAGACAAGAGACCCAGTACTTC.

The genes are TRBV19 and TRBJ1-1; 11 bases map to TRBD1. The V gene end was trimmed by 6 bases and the J gene end by 0 bases; junction bases not matched to a gene: 9. Germline values: CDR1 LNHDA, CDR2 SQIVND (reference sequence). The CDR3 is made up of 17 amino acids. The CDR3 reads CASSAGQGALMNTEAFF. The CDR3 DNA is TGTGCCAGTAGCGCAGGACAGGGGGCTCTCATGAACACTGAAGCTTTCTTT.

V usage is TRBV19 and J usage is TRBJ2-4; 14 nucleotides match TRBD2. This CDR3 is built from 17 residues. Germline V gene data show CDR1 as LNHDA and CDR2 as SQIVND (reference sequence). Trimming took 3 bases from V and 7 from J; bases not matched to a gene: 8. CDR3 protein: CASSIWTSGGRVNIQYF. The CDR3 DNA reads TGTGCCAGTAGTATTTGGACTAGCGGGGGGAGAGTGAACATTCAGTACTTC.

The chain is built from TRBV2 and TRBJ1-2, with 9 bases fitting TRBD1. Germline values: CDR1 SNHLY, CDR2 FYNNEI. The CDR3 extends over 16 amino acids. V lost 7 bases to trimming and J lost 0 bases; unmatched junction nucleotides: 9. CDR3 sequence: CASTRDRAVTNYGYTF. The CDR3, as DNA: TGTGCCAGCACCCGGGACAGGGCCGTTACTAACTATGGCTACACCTTC. Complete variable domain (other parts from reference TRBV2 and TRBJ1-2): EPEVTQTPSHQVTQMGQEVILRCVPISNHLYFYWYRQILGQKVEFLVSFYNNEISEKSEIFDDQFSVERPDGSNFTLKIRSTKLEDSAMYFCASTRDRAVTNYGYTFGSGTRLTVV.

The chain recombines TRBV5-1 with TRBJ1-4, with 7 nucleotides matching TRBD1. Germline trimming cut 3 bases from V and 5 bases from J; bases unmatched to any gene: 7. There are 15 residues in the CDR3. The germline V gene encodes CDR1 SGHRS and CDR2 YFSETQ. The CDR3 DNA sequence: TGCGCCAGCAGCTCCGGGGGACAGTACAATGAAAAACTGTTTTTT. Its translation is CASSSGGQYNEKLFF.

The rearrangement joins TRBV11-2 to TRBJ2-1; TRBD2 aligns across 9 bases. Germline V gene sequence: CDR1 SGHAT, CDR2 FQNNGV. V was clipped by 5 bases and J by 6 bases; unmatched bases: 5. CDR3 length equals 14 residues. The CDR3 region is CASSQLSGSNEQFF. CDR3 sequence (DNA): TGTGCCAGCAGCCAACTTAGCGGGAGCAATGAGCAGTTCTTC.

V is TRBV28 and J is TRBJ1-1; tentative D call: TRBD1 (5 bases). This CDR3 comprises 14 residues. Germline loops: CDR1 MDHEN, CDR2 SYDVKM. V was shortened by 7 bases and J by 4 bases, with 16 bases between the two germline ends. The CDR3 DNA is TGTGCCAGCATGGGAGGGGAAGGGGTCACTGAAGCTTTCTTT. Protein sequence: CASMGGEGVTEAFF.

This chain links TRBV28 with TRBJ2-5, with 8 bases lining up with TRBD2. The CDR3 has 16 residues. With 7 bases clipped from V and 3 bases from J, the junction kept 13 bases outside the gene matches. CDR1 MDHEN and CDR2 SYDVKM come from the germline V gene. CDR3 region: CASTETSDTLEETQYF. CDR3 bases: TGTGCCAGCACTGAGACTAGCGATACGTTAGAAGAGACCCAGTACTTC.

The chain recombines TRBV9 with TRBJ1-3, with a possible D match to TRBD1 (5 bases). The CDR3 length is 15 residues. CDR1 and CDR2 from the germline V gene are SGDLS and YYNGEE. The V end was cut by 5 bases, the J end by 0 bases, with 12 bases between. This chain's CDR3 is CASSTGGGSGNTIYF. The CDR3 bases are TGTGCCAGCAGTACCGGCGGGGGCTCTGGAAACACCATATATTTT.

The genes are TRBV5-4 and TRBJ2-2, with 9 positions matching TRBD2. The ends lost 4 bases at V and 7 bases at J; junction bases unmatched: 8. The CDR3 totals 15 residues. Germline lookup yields CDR1 SGHNT and CDR2 YYREEE (reference sequence). The CDR3 DNA is TGTGCCAGCAGCCCCGGGACTAGCATAAGCGGGGAGCTGTTTTTT. Translated: CASSPGTSISGELFF.

The count of this clone is one. CDR3 DNA sequence: TGTGCCACCCTCGGACTAGCGGGAAACACCGGGGAGCTGTTTTTT. Amino acid sequence: CATLGLAGNTGELFF. The chain employs TRBV6-1 and TRBJ2-2; 12 bases line up with TRBD2. Per the germline V gene, CDR1 is MNHNS and CDR2 is SASEGT. The CDR3 contains 15 residues. Trimming at V came to 10 bases and at J to 2 bases, leaving 5 bases not matched to a gene.

In this sample, this clone turned up once. This chain uses TRBV7-8 with TRBJ1-5; tentatively, D is TRBD1 (6 bases). This CDR3 spans 16 amino acids. Deletions cut 1 base from V and 1 base from J, with 11 bases between. Germline V gene sequence: CDR1 SGHVS, CDR2 FQNEAQ. CDR3 bases: TGTGCCAGCAGCTTAGTGCAGGGGCTGAGCAATCAGCCCCAGCATTTT. The encoded protein is CASSLVQGLSNQPQHF. The full variable domain, rest sourced from reference TRBV7-8 and TRBJ1-5, is GAGVSQSPRYKVAKRGQDVALRCDPISGHVSLFWYQQALGQGPEFLTYFQNEAQLDKSGLPSDRFFAERPEGSVSTLKIQRTQQEDSAVYLCASSLVQGLSNQPQHFGDGTRLSIL.

The gene calls are TRBV28 and TRBJ1-5, with D possibly matching TRBD1 (5 bases). This CDR3 contains 15 residues. V lost 3 bases and J lost 1, with 10 bases in between. In germline, CDR1 is MDHEN, CDR2 SYDVKM. The CDR3 sequence is CASSFRRGSNQPQHF. The CDR3 DNA is TGTGCCAGCAGTTTTCGGAGGGGAAGCAATCAGCCCCAGCATTTT.

The CDR3 region is CASSLSYGAGLAGANVLTF. The CDR3, as DNA: TGTGCCAGCAGTTTATCGTACGGGGCGGGGCTGGCTGGGGCCAACGTCCTGACTTTC. The chain joins TRBV27 to TRBJ2-6; D possibly corresponds to TRBD2 (6 bases). CDR1 and CDR2 (germline): MNHEY, SMNVEV (reference sequence). V lost 0 bases, J lost 2 bases, and 17 bases lay in between. The CDR3 is 19 amino acids.

This sequence joins TRBV7-2 and TRBJ2-1, with 11 bases aligning to TRBD2. The germline V gene has CDR1 SGHTA and CDR2 FQGNSA. This CDR3 spans 19 amino acids. The ends lost 2 bases at V and 4 bases at J; junction bases unmatched: 13. CDR3 DNA sequence: TGTGCCAGCAGCTTACCGGGACAGAAGACTAGCGGGACTTACAATGAGCAGTTCTTC. Translating gives CASSLPGQKTSGTYNEQFF.

The chain is built from TRBV10-3 and TRBJ2-1; 14 bases line up with TRBD2. The ends lost 5 bases at V and 7 bases at J; junction bases unmatched: 13. Germline loops: CDR1 ENHRY, CDR2 SYGVKD. This CDR3 is 18 amino acids long. As DNA, the CDR3 is TGTGCCATCAGTCCCCCGGCCGGGACTAGCGGGAGACGAAATGAGCAGTTCTTC. Its translation is CAISPPAGTSGRRNEQFF.

The chain employs TRBV27 and TRBJ1-1; 8 bases are a match to TRBD1. CDR3 length equals 13 residues. With V trimmed by 6 bases and J by 11 bases, 11 bases remained unmatched. The germline gives CDR1 MNHEY, CDR2 SMNVEV (reference sequence). CDR3 nucleotides: TGTGCCAGCAGAGTGACAGGGGTTGACAGGGCTTTCTTT. Its protein is CASRVTGVDRAFF.

The chain has TRBV19 and TRBJ1-4; D remains unclear. Trimming stripped 3 bases from V and 7 bases from J, with 12 bases between. Germline V gives CDR1 LNHDA, CDR2 SQIVND (reference sequence). The CDR3 is 14 amino acids. CDR3 DNA sequence: TGTGCCAGTAGTATGAGGGCCCGGAGTGAAAAACTGTTTTTT. This sequence encodes CASSMRARSEKLFF.

V usage is TRBV2 and J usage is TRBJ2-7; TRBD1 agrees at 11 bases. The CDR3 sequence is 15 residues long. V trimming: 5 bases; J trimming: 3 bases; junction bases outside the gene matches: 6. The germline V gene has CDR1 SNHLY and CDR2 FYNNEI. The CDR3: CASSSSGTGGYEQYF. The CDR3 nucleotides are TGTGCCAGCAGTTCTTCCGGGACAGGGGGCTACGAGCAGTACTTC.

The CDR3 nucleotides read TGTGCCAGCAGCTTAGAGGGGCCCCCAACCTACGAGCAGTACTTC. Translation: CASSLEGPPTYEQYF. The chain has TRBV7-2 and TRBJ2-7; the D gene is possibly TRBD1 (5 bases). This CDR3 contains 15 residues. The germline V gene encodes CDR1 SGHTA and CDR2 FQGNSA. Trimming left V 1 base short and J 2 bases short, with 12 bases between.

The chain uses TRBV5-4 and TRBJ2-5, with D possibly being TRBD2 (6 bases). The germline V and J ends were trimmed by 3 bases and 1 base, with 10 bases remaining between them. The germline V gene has CDR1 SGHNT and CDR2 YYREEE (reference sequence). There are 14 residues in the CDR3. CDR3 nucleotide sequence: TGTGCCAGCAGCTCTGGACTAAGCCAAGAGACCCAGTACTTC. Its protein product is CASSSGLSQETQYF.

This chain uses TRBV7-2 with TRBJ2-7, with 11 bases matching TRBD2. Germline CDR1 and CDR2: SGHTA and FQGNSA. CDR3 length: 15 amino acids. V shed 4 bases and J 7 bases; nucleotides not matched to a gene: 9. In nucleotides, the CDR3 is TGTGCCAGCAGCTACAGACTAGCGGGATCAGGAGAGCAGTACTTC. This encodes CASSYRLAGSGEQYF.